A selection of T cell receptor beta chains follows, all from one sample in a study of cytomegalovirus exposure and HLA in healthy donors. Data came from immunoSEQ multiplex PCR; TCRdb stores just in-frame clones and leaves some out. The repertoire holds some 120,000 clones, 77% seen once, with about 10% in the top ten. Material: PBMCs. The source of these receptors is a middle-aged man in good health and CMV-seropositive. Both conserved end residues are trimmed from each CDR3. The order of the fields is CDR3 protein, J gene, V gene.

ASSSFRVPTQY TRBJ2-3 TRBV7-2
ASSNWAGWPEAF TRBJ1-1 TRBV21-1
AWKRGTGLNQPQH TRBJ1-5 TRBV30
ATGLAPTDTQY TRBJ2-3 TRBV15
ASSLTGDYEQY TRBJ2-7 TRBV7-2
ASSTDRGTETQY TRBJ2-5 TRBV11-2
ASSVDRVNYGYT TRBJ1-2 TRBV2
SSNLRGPNPTQETQY TRBJ2-5 TRBV7-9
ASSLTGTEGYT TRBJ1-2 TRBV5-1
ASRQGSSTGELF TRBJ2-2 TRBV7-7
ASSFSGGAGTDTQY TRBJ2-3 TRBV5-1
ASSQRTGATYNEQF TRBJ2-1 TRBV6-6
ASSENGQPTRPQH TRBJ1-5 TRBV2
ASATGGARGETQY TRBJ2-5 TRBV28
ASSLPPLAGVDEQF TRBJ2-1 TRBV19
ASSLEGAKYEQY TRBJ2-7 TRBV11-1
ASRGTGGDYGYT TRBJ1-2 TRBV6-5
ASSIRDKNSPLH TRBJ1-6 TRBV7-2
ASSSRQGSYEQY TRBJ2-7 TRBV5-6
ASSDGQGWEDEQF TRBJ2-1 TRBV7-6
ASSRLPRGTGTGSTYEQY NA TRBV5-1
ASSFSGTGRNSPLH TRBJ1-6 TRBV4-3
ASSSPGSGNTIY TRBJ1-3 TRBV28
SAPNSYEQY TRBJ2-7 TRBV20-1
ASSIDPSGERSTDTQY TRBJ2-3 TRBV19
ASSPLPSGGDQTQY TRBJ2-5 TRBV18
ATQTGRQGIYQPQH TRBJ1-5 TRBV6-4
ASSVRGQGGYNEQF TRBJ2-1 TRBV9
ASSFSRTRSADTQY TRBJ2-3 TRBV5-5
ASRQRVNGYT TRBJ1-2 TRBV28
ASSPEARDEQF TRBJ2-1 TRBV18
ASISTGYTGELF TRBJ2-2 TRBV28
ASSPTGETNYGYT TRBJ1-2 TRBV4-1
ASSDSGLVSYEQY TRBJ2-7 TRBV10-2
ASSLTWGQYNQPQH TRBJ1-5 TRBV4-1